This T cell receptor (beta chain) was documented in a study of radiotherapy plus CTLA-4 blockade in lung cancer. The wider study: 15% to 20% of patients responded objectively, and around 32% achieved disease control.

The study, taken as a whole, reports: The best predictor of response was reported to be early blood T cell clone dynamics, with interferon-beta. Expansion in blood of tumor-derived TCR clones was seen after radiotherapy plus ipilimumab.

A remark on this clone: Its antigen is currently unknown.

Data came from immunoSEQ multiplex PCR; TCRdb stores just in-frame clones and leaves some out. The sample yields 80,000 or so clones, 60% to 85% seen once. The CDR3 spans 14 residues. V lost 2 bases, J lost 5 bases, and 10 bases lay in between. Germline CDR1 reads SGHTA; CDR2 reads FQGTGA. Focal radiation and CTLA-4 blockade (ipilimumab) were tested in chemo-refractory metastatic non-small-cell lung cancer patients. This TCR came from a human donor with non-small cell lung cancer who had a partial response to radiotherapy plus ipilimumab. Some clones in this sample may be carry-over from other donors' samples. The chain uses TRBV7-3 and TRBJ2-1; D is possibly TRBD2 (6 bases). This specimen consisted of peripheral blood, obtained from a patient treated with radiotherapy plus ipilimumab. CDR3 in amino acids: CASSLGGLDNEQFF. The CDR3 region has the DNA TGTGCCAGCAGCTTAGGGGGGTTGGACAATGAGCAGTTCTTC.